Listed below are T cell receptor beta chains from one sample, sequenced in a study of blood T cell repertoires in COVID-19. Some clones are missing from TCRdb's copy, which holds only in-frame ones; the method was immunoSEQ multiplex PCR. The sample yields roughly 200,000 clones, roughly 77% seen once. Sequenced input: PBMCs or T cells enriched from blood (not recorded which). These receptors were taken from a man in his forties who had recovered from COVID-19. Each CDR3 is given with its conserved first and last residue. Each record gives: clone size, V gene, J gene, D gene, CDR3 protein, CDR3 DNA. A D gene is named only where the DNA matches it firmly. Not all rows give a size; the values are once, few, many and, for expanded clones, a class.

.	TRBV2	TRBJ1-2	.	CATTGDYYGYTF	TGTGCCACCACCGGGGACTACTATGGCTACACCTTC
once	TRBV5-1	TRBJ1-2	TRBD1	CASSWTGSYGYTF	TGCGCCAGCAGCTGGACAGGGAGCTATGGCTACACCTTC
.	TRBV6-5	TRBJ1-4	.	CASRIQGTEKLFF	TGTGCCAGCCGAATCCAGGGAACGGAAAAACTGTTTTTT
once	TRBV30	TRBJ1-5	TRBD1	CACNRGSNQPQHF	TGTGCCTGTAACAGGGGTAGCAATCAGCCCCAGCATTTT
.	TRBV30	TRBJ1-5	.	CAWSVAGAASNQPQHF	TGTGCCTGGAGTGTGGCGGGGGCCGCGAGCAATCAGCCCCAGCATTTT
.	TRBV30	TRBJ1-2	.	CAWTIYGTGTDGYTF	TGTGCCTGGACCATATATGGAACAGGGACCGATGGCTACACCTTC
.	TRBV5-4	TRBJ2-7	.	CASSPTRGTYPYEQYF	TGTGCCAGCAGCCCGACCAGGGGAACCTATCCCTACGAGCAGTACTTC
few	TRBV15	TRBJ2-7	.	CATSRVYGYEQYF	TGTGCCACCAGCAGAGTGTACGGTTACGAGCAGTACTTC
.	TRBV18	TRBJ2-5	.	CASSPERETQYF	TGTGCCAGCTCTCCGGAGAGGGAGACCCAGTACTTC
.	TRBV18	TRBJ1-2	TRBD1	CASSPGTDYGYTF	TGTGCCAGCTCACCAGGGACAGACTATGGCTACACCTTC
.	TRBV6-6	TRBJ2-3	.	CASSYSRGRATDTQYF	TGTGCCAGCAGTTACTCTAGAGGCAGGGCCACAGATACGCAGTATTTT
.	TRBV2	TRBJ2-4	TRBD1	CASSLGQGNLAKNIQYF	TGTGCCAGCAGCTTAGGACAGGGAAATTTGGCCAAAAACATTCAGTACTTC
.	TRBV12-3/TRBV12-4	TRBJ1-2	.	CASSLRGYGYTF	TGTGCCAGCAGTTTGAGAGGCTATGGCTACACCTTC
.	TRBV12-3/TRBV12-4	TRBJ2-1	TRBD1	CASKRGLYEQFF	TGTGCCAGCAAAAGGGGGCTTTATGAGCAGTTCTTC
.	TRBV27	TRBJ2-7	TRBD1	CASSYAAGGYEQYF	TGTGCCAGCAGTTATGCGGCAGGGGGCTACGAGCAGTACTTC
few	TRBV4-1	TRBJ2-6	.	CASSQGGAGANVLTF	TGCGCCAGCAGCCAAGGGGGGGCTGGGGCCAACGTCCTGACTTTC
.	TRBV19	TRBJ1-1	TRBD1	CASSSLVGTGDLEGAFF	TGTGCCAGTAGTTCCCTTGTGGGGACAGGGGACCTTGAAGGGGCTTTCTTT
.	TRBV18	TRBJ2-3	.	CASSPKNLVGNQPSTDTQYF	TGTGCCAGCTCACCAAAAAACTTGGTCGGGAACCAACCTTCCACAGATACGCAGTATTTT
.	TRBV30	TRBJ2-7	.	CAWSDGLISYEQYF	TGTGCCTGGAGTGACGGACTGATCTCCTACGAGCAGTACTTC
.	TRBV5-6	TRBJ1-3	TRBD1	CASSLGWDRRNTIYF	TGTGCCAGCAGCTTGGGGTGGGACAGACGAAACACCATATATTTT
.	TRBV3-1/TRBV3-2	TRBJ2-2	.	CASSHGGTANTGELFF	TGTGCCAGCAGCCATGGGGGGACAGCTAACACCGGGGAGCTGTTTTTT
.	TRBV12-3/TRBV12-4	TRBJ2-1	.	CASRTGTYNEQFF	TGTGCCAGCAGGACAGGAACCTACAATGAGCAGTTCTTC
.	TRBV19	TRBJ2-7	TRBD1	CASRPGTGSYEQYF	TGTGCCAGTAGGCCCGGGACAGGATCCTACGAGCAGTACTTC
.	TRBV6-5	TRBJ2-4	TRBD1	CASLDRVGIQYF	TGTGCCAGCCTGGACAGGGTTGGCATTCAGTACTTC
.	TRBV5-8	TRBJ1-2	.	CASSWGGGRIYGYTF	TGTGCCAGCAGCTGGGGCGGGGGGCGCATCTATGGCTACACCTTC
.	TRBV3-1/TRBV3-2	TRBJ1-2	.	CASSQAPAGGVGYTF	TGTGCCAGCAGCCAAGCCCCGGCTGGGGGCGTGGGCTACACCTTC
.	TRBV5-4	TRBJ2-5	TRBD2	CASKTHGGETQYF	TGTGCCAGCAAAACCCACGGGGGGGAGACCCAGTACTTC
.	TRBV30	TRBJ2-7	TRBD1	CAWSKRTGGPREQYF	TGTGCCTGGAGTAAGAGGACAGGGGGTCCCCGCGAGCAGTACTTC
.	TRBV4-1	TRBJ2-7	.	CASSQVQVAYEQYF	TGCGCCAGCAGCCAAGTACAGGTCGCCTACGAGCAGTACTTC
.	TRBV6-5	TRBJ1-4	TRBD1	CASSSDREKLFF	TGTGCCAGCAGTTCGGACAGGGAGAAACTGTTTTTT
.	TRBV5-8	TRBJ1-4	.	CASSFQGRQNEKLFF	TGTGCCAGCAGCTTCCAAGGCAGACAGAATGAAAAACTGTTTTTT
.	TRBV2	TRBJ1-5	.	CASSPDLSRGPHF	TGTGCCAGCAGTCCAGATTTATCCAGAGGGCCGCATTTT
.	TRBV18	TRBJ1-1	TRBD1	CASSIQGASGRAEAFF	TGTGCCAGCTCAATACAGGGGGCGAGTGGCCGCGCTGAAGCTTTCTTT
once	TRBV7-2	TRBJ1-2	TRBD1	CASSLQGQGGDGYTF	TGTGCCAGCAGCCTACAAGGACAGGGCGGAGATGGCTACACCTTC
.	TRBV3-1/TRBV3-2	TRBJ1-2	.	CASSSTGGVGYTF	TGTGCCAGCAGCTCAACCGGGGGAGTCGGCTACACCTTC
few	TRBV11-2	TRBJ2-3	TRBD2	CASSLDPSGGLGDTQYF	TGTGCCAGCAGCTTAGATCCTAGCGGGGGTTTGGGAGATACGCAGTATTTT
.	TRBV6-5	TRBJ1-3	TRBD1	CATYRGQGAGNTIYF	TGTGCCACCTACAGGGGGCAAGGCGCCGGAAACACCATATATTTT
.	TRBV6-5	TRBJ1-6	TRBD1	CASRRTGRDSPLHF	TGTGCCAGCAGGAGGACAGGGCGGGATTCACCCCTCCACTTT
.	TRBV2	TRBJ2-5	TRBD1	CASTRDRSETQYF	TGTGCCAGCACTCGGGACAGGTCGGAGACCCAGTACTTC
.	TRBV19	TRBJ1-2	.	CASTDPRGSNYGYTF	TGTGCCAGTACCGACCCTCGAGGGAGCAACTATGGCTACACCTTC
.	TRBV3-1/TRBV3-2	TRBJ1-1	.	CASSPGLPSRAFF	TGTGCCAGCAGCCCGGGACTTCCCAGCAGAGCTTTCTTT
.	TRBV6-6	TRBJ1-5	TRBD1	CASSRGGASNQPQHF	TGTGCCAGCAGTAGAGGGGGCGCAAGCAATCAGCCCCAGCATTTT
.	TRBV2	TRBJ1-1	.	CASSQRGNTEAFF	TGTGCCAGCAGTCAACGGGGGAACACTGAAGCTTTCTTT
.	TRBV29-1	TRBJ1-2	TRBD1	CSVRRQGGYGYTF	TGCAGCGTGAGAAGACAGGGTGGCTATGGCTACACCTTC
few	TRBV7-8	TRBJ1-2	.	CASSVTSGQFGYGYTF	TGTGCCAGCAGCGTAACCTCGGGACAATTCGGCTATGGCTACACCTTC
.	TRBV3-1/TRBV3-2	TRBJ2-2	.	CASSQQRAGELFF	TGTGCCAGCAGCCAGCAGCGAGCCGGGGAGCTGTTTTTT
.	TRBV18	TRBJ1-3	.	CASSPTGGSGNTIYF	TGTGCCAGCTCCCCGACGGGGGGATCTGGAAACACCATATATTTT
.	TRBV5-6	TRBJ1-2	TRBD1	CASRGTGESYGYTF	TGTGCCAGCAGGGGGACAGGGGAATCCTATGGCTACACCTTC